This TCR beta chain is from a study of shared clonotypes between healthy human individuals. The assay was immunoSEQ multiplex PCR, and TCRdb's table has in-frame clones only and misses some. Among 2,500,000 or so clones listed, 80% to 95% were seen once. About this clone: Its specificity is not known.

The trim removed 0 bases at V and 7 bases at J, leaving 9 bases unmatched. Germline CDR1 is GTSNPN and CDR2 is SVGIG (reference sequence). The CDR3 runs to 15 residues. General study results and limits: The represented genetic and exposure-history diversity was limited by the small number of donors.

The sequence was collected from a man in his late teens or twenties in good health. Some clones in this sample may be carry-over from other donors' samples. The rearrangement links TRBV30 to TRBJ1-5; 7 bases agree with TRBD1. Material: naive CD4+ T cells from PBMCs. Subset noted: CD45RA+ positively selected. The CDR3 here is CAWSVPQGVRQPQHF. CDR3 coding DNA: TGTGCCTGGAGTGTACCCCAGGGGGTGAGGCAGCCCCAGCATTTT.